This TCR beta chain was documented in a study of CXCR3-negative and CXCR3-positive naive CD8 T cells. At the level of the study: The libraries together contributed some 140 million TRB reads, each supplying about 1.5 +/- 0.3 million.

Points from the study as a whole: TRB CDR3s were more hydrophobic in CXCR3-positive than in CXCR3-negative naive cells. After cryopreservation, CXCR3 expression dropped partially; most assays used fresh PBMCs.

TRB cDNA libraries were made by UMI-labeled 5' RACE. From the 5' RACE reads, TCRdb lists one entry per CDR3 protein and no DNA. The sample table includes about 6,800 distinct CDR3 sequences. A word on this clonotype: Its antigen is not known.

Per the germline V gene, CDR1 is SGHRS and CDR2 is YFSETQ. This CDR3 is 14 amino acids long. The receptor was isolated from a human donor in good health. Some clones in this sample may be carry-over from other donors' samples. The gene calls are TRBV5-1 and TRBJ2-7; TCRdb outputs TRBD1, but without DNA this stays unchecked. The sample consisted of naive CXCR3+ CD8+ T cells from blood. This sample's subset: CD45RO-CCR7+CD27+CD95- naive CD8+ T cells expressing CXCR3 (TNR3+). This CDR3 reads CASSLGTGPYEQYF.